The next 13 T cell receptor beta chains were all read from a single sample in a study of human T cells and chemical hapten exposure. TCRdb re-derived calls from the RACE reads in MiXCR, one entry per CDR3 protein. The sample lists about 350,000 distinct CDR3 sequences, roughly 6% occurring once. Time point in this sample: pre-sensitization, week 0. Treatment in this sample: therapeutic diphenylcyclopropenone sensitization with weekly scalp DPC. Here the sequenced sample was whole blood, taken in connection with sensitization to the hapten diphenylcyclopropenone (DPC). The receptors here all came from a woman aged 18-29 years with alopecia areata. Some clones in this sample may be carry-over from other donors' samples.

The table lists this clonotype with many counts. The chain links TRBV3-1 to TRBJ1-2; possible D gene TRBD1, 5 bases. V dropped 4 bases and J dropped 2 bases, with 11 bases sitting between them. CDR1 LGHDT and CDR2 YNNKEL come from the germline V gene (reference sequence). This CDR3 has 14 amino acids. CDR3 sequence reads: CASSPSDKNYGYTF. The DNA for the CDR3 is TGTGCCAGCAGCCCGTCGGACAAGAACTATGGCTACACCTTC.

This clonotype was observed many times. V is TRBV6-6 and J is TRBJ2-1; no clear D. The germline V gene has CDR1 MNHNY and CDR2 SVGAGI (reference sequence). This CDR3 contains 12 residues. V was pared by 4 bases and J by 7 bases, with 8 bases between. The CDR3 nucleotides read TGTGCCAGCAGTTCCCACGGGAATGAGCAGTTCTTC. Protein sequence: CASSSHGNEQFF.

Ten or more counts support this clonotype. CDR3 bases: TGTGCCAGCAGCTTGGGAAGGGGCACAGATACGCAGTATTTT. Its protein product is CASSLGRGTDTQYF. J is TRBJ2-3 and V is TRBV7-9; no firm D call. The CDR3 length is 14 residues. V lost 3 bases and J 1 base, leaving 8 bases between the germline ends. CDR1 SEHNR and CDR2 FQNEAQ come from the germline V gene (reference sequence). Variable domain in full (rest from reference TRBV7-9 and TRBJ2-3): DTGVSQNPRHKITKRGQNVTFRCDPISEHNRLYWYRQTLGQGPEFLTYFQNEAQLEKSRLLSDRFSAERPKGSFSTLEIQRTEQGDSAMYLCASSLGRGTDTQYFGPGTRLTVL.

This clonotype was recorded many times. J is TRBJ2-5 and V is TRBV5-4; 7 nucleotides match TRBD1. V dropped 3 bases and J dropped 1; count of bases not matched to a gene: 12. This CDR3 spans 17 amino acids. Looked up from germline, CDR1 is SGHNT and CDR2 is YYREEE (reference sequence). The CDR3 coding sequence is TGTGCCAGCAGCTCCCACCCTTCAGGGGGTATCCAAGAGACCCAGTACTTC. The encoded protein is CASSSHPSGGIQETQYF.

The CDR3 sequence: CASSPGLAGGRFGGELFF. As DNA, the CDR3 is TGTGCCAGCAGCCCCGGACTAGCGGGGGGGCGTTTCGGCGGGGAGCTGTTTTTT. The rearrangement links TRBV7-2 to TRBJ2-2, with 15 bases lining up with TRBD2. Germline CDR1 is SGHTA and CDR2 is FQGNSA. The CDR3 is 18 residues long. Losses at the gene ends were 5 bases for V and 7 bases for J; bases not matched to a gene: 11.

At least ten counts were recorded for this clonotype. The chain couples TRBV5-5 to TRBJ2-3; the D is unclear. In germline, CDR1 is SGHKS, CDR2 YYEKEE (reference sequence). V shed 1 base and J shed 5 bases, with 8 bases lying between them. CDR3 length equals 13 residues. CDR3 amino acids: CASSLLHGDTQYF. In DNA, the CDR3 is TGTGCCAGCAGCTTGTTGCACGGAGATACGCAGTATTTT. Using reference TRBV5-5 and TRBJ2-3 for the parts outside the CDR3, the full variable domain is DAGVTQSPTHLIKTRGQQVTLRCSPISGHKSVSWYQQVLGQGPQFIFQYYEKEERGRGNFPDRFSARQFPNYSSELNVNALLLGDSALYLCASSLLHGDTQYFGPGTRLTVL.

The V and J genes are TRBV4-2 and TRBJ1-1; possible D gene TRBD1, 6 bases. The V and J ends lost 0 bases and 4 bases respectively, with 21 bases between them. The CDR3 sequence is 18 residues long. In germline, CDR1 is LGHNA, CDR2 YNFKEQ. The CDR3 sequence is CASSQEIWGRGRGTEAFF. For the CDR3, the DNA is TGTGCCAGCAGCCAAGAAATCTGGGGCAGGGGAAGGGGCACTGAAGCTTTCTTT.

At least ten counts were recorded for this clonotype. This chain links TRBV6-2 or TRBV6-3 with TRBJ1-6; a possible D gene is TRBD1 (5 bases). The CDR3 extends over 15 amino acids. Looked up from germline, CDR1 is MNHEY and CDR2 is SVGEGT. Trimming shortened V by 2 bases and J by 7 bases, and 12 bases separated the two germline ends. This CDR3 reads CASSYTGTENSPLHF. The CDR3 nucleotides are TGTGCCAGCAGTTACACGGGGACCGAGAATTCACCCCTCCACTTT.

This clonotype came up a few times. The chain has TRBV14 and TRBJ2-2, with D unclear. V was pared by 1 base and J by 6 bases, with 6 bases between. The CDR3 loop spans 13 amino acids. Germline assignment: CDR1 SGHDN and CDR2 FVKESK. The CDR3 DNA sequence: TGTGCCAGCAGCCAAGCGAGGCCCGGGGAGCTGTTTTTT. Its protein product is CASSQARPGELFF.

The J gene is TRBJ1-5, the V gene TRBV4-3; D unclear. V lost 0 bases and J lost 2, with 14 bases in between. The CDR3 is made up of 17 amino acids. The germline V gene has CDR1 LGHNA and CDR2 YSLEER. This CDR3 is CASSQEDGPAGNQPQHF. CDR3 in DNA: TGCGCCAGCAGCCAAGAAGACGGACCCGCGGGCAATCAGCCCCAGCATTTT.

V usage is TRBV20-1 and J usage is TRBJ1-1; D is unresolved. CDR1 DFQATT and CDR2 SNEGSKA come from the germline V gene (reference sequence). The V and J ends lost 3 bases and 1 base respectively, with 6 bases between them. This CDR3 has 12 amino acids. The CDR3 sequence: CSARQRNTEAFF. CDR3 bases: TGCAGTGCTAGGCAGAGGAACACTGAAGCTTTCTTT.

This clonotype was observed many times. The chain couples TRBV3-1 to TRBJ2-2, with D tentatively TRBD1 or TRBD2 (5 bases each). Germline loops: CDR1 LGHDT, CDR2 YNNKEL (reference sequence). CDR3 length: 14 residues. The V and J ends lost 3 bases and 0 bases respectively, with 5 bases between them. CDR3 sequence reads: CASSQGPNTGELFF. In DNA, the CDR3 is TGTGCCAGCAGCCAGGGACCGAACACCGGGGAGCTGTTTTTT.

This clonotype was seen repeatedly, ten times or more. V gene TRBV6-4 combines with J gene TRBJ2-5; 8 bases are shared with TRBD1. CDR3 length: 15 residues. Germline values: CDR1 MRHNA, CDR2 SNTAGT. V trimming: 0 bases; J trimming: 1 base; junction bases outside the gene matches: 1. In nucleotides, the CDR3 is TGTGCCAGCAGTGACTCAACAGGGGGCCAAGAGACCCAGTACTTC. Its protein is CASSDSTGGQETQYF.